The rows below give T cell receptor beta chains drawn from one sample of a study of early T cells in non-severe SARS-CoV-2 infection. Each CDR3 protein gets one entry after TCRdb re-called the 5' RACE reads with MiXCR. This table has about 27,000 distinct CDR3 sequences, 2.9% appearing once. The sequencing input was whole blood. These receptors were obtained from an adult who was a healthcare worker with PCR-confirmed SARS-CoV-2 infection or an uninfected control (not recorded which). CDR3s include the opening cysteine and the closing phenylalanine or tryptophan. The D gene is left open where the match is weak. Some rows mark clone size as missing; the rest say once, few, many or name a class of expanded clone.

j_call d_call v_call cdr3_length clone_size cdr3_aa cdr3_nt
TRBJ1-3 NA TRBV5-1 15 many CASSSSGAQGNTIYF TGCGCCAGCAGCTCCTCCGGGGCTCAGGGAAACACCATATATTTT
TRBJ1-2 TRBD1 TRBV5-1 14 medium-sized CASSFETGADGYTF TGCGCCAGCAGCTTCGAAACAGGGGCTGATGGCTACACCTTC
TRBJ1-3 NA TRBV12-3/TRBV12-4 17 medium-sized CASSLAQVRLSGNTIYF TGTGCCAGCAGTTTAGCGCAGGTCAGGCTCTCTGGAAACACCATATATTTT
TRBJ2-1 NA TRBV12-3/TRBV12-4 17 many CASSSLALGSSYNEQFF TGTGCCAGCAGTTCTCTAGCATTAGGTTCCTCCTACAATGAGCAGTTCTTC
TRBJ1-1 TRBD1 TRBV7-9 13 medium-sized CASSLTGGAEAFF TGTGCCAGCAGCCTTACAGGGGGAGCTGAAGCTTTCTTT
TRBJ2-5 NA TRBV29-1 14 many CSVPDIRGQETQYF TGCAGCGTTCCAGACATCAGGGGACAAGAGACCCAGTACTTC
TRBJ2-2 NA TRBV27 14 many CASSFYLNTGELFF TGTGCCAGCAGTTTTTATCTGAACACCGGGGAGCTGTTTTTT
TRBJ2-5 TRBD2 TRBV12-3/TRBV12-4 16 many CASSFAVVGGQETQYF TGTGCCAGCAGTTTTGCGGTTGTGGGGGGGCAAGAGACCCAGTACTTC
TRBJ2-1 NA TRBV20-1 16 few CSASWLRGGLGFEQFF TGCAGTGCTAGTTGGCTCAGGGGGGGCCTGGGGTTTGAGCAGTTCTTC
TRBJ2-5 TRBD2 TRBV5-1 12 NA CASSLAGETQYF TGCGCCAGCAGCTTAGCGGGGGAGACCCAGTACTTC
TRBJ1-1 NA TRBV5-1 14 many CASSLAQSNTEAFF TGCGCCAGCAGCTTGGCTCAGAGTAACACTGAAGCTTTCTTT
TRBJ1-2 NA TRBV15 15 many CATSDPERRHYGYTF TGTGCCACCAGCGACCCGGAAAGGAGACACTATGGCTACACCTTC
TRBJ1-2 NA TRBV11-2 13 many CASSLGGNYGYTF TGTGCCAGCAGCTTAGGGGGCAATTATGGCTACACCTTC
TRBJ2-1 NA TRBV19 12 NA CASSYTNNEQFF TGTGCCAGTAGTTATACCAACAATGAGCAGTTCTTC
TRBJ2-5 NA TRBV28 14 NA CASSSAGTRPAQYF TGTGCCAGCAGTTCCGCCGGGACCCGGCCGGCCCAGTACTTC
TRBJ2-5 NA TRBV6-1 12 NA CASGRGLETQYF TGTGCCAGCGGTCGAGGCCTAGAGACCCAGTACTTC
TRBJ2-5 TRBD2 TRBV27 15 many CASSAQRGGRETQYF TGTGCCAGCAGTGCCCAGCGGGGGGGCCGGGAGACCCAGTACTTC
TRBJ2-2 NA TRBV21-1 17 many CASSEDRGVEGTGELFF TGTGCCAGCAGTGAAGACAGGGGCGTCGAAGGCACCGGGGAGCTGTTTTTT
TRBJ2-3 NA TRBV24-1 14 NA CATSDGTPTDTQYF TGTGCCACCAGTGATGGGACACCCACAGATACGCAGTATTTT
TRBJ2-2 NA TRBV12-3/TRBV12-4 13 many CASNADPTGELFF TGTGCCAGCAACGCGGACCCCACCGGGGAGCTGTTTTTT
TRBJ2-1 NA TRBV18 13 many CASSPPSRNEQFF TGTGCCAGCTCACCACCTTCTAGGAATGAGCAGTTCTTC
TRBJ2-1 NA TRBV29-1 13 medium-sized CSVDPDSHNEQFF TGCAGCGTTGACCCCGACAGTCACAATGAGCAGTTCTTC
TRBJ1-2 TRBD1 TRBV19 14 many CASIEARGNYGYTF TGTGCCAGTATTGAAGCCAGGGGGAACTATGGCTACACCTTC
TRBJ2-5 TRBD2 TRBV5-4 16 many CASSLGSLTSDETQYF TGTGCCAGCAGCTTGGGGTCATTAACTAGCGACGAGACCCAGTACTTC
TRBJ1-2 TRBD1 TRBV19 16 many CASSRDTGGEDYGYTF TGTGCCAGTAGTAGAGATACAGGGGGTGAAGACTATGGCTACACCTTC
TRBJ1-4 NA TRBV13 15 many CASSPPAGRNEKLFF TGTGCCAGCAGCCCCCCGGCCGGGAGAAATGAAAAACTGTTTTTT
TRBJ2-3 TRBD1 TRBV20-1 14 NA CSALIRQGVDTQYF TGCAGTGCCTTAATAAGACAGGGGGTAGATACGCAGTATTTT
TRBJ1-5 TRBD1 TRBV5-1 15 many CASSAGDRDNQPQHF TGCGCCAGCAGTGCGGGGGACAGGGACAATCAGCCCCAGCATTTT
TRBJ2-3 NA TRBV14 14 many CASSQVQSTDTQYF TGTGCCAGCAGCCAAGTACAGAGCACAGATACGCAGTATTTT
TRBJ2-3 NA TRBV19 15 many CASSIGVSGTDTQYF TGTGCCAGTAGTATTGGGGTTTCTGGCACAGATACGCAGTATTTT
TRBJ1-5 NA TRBV12-3/TRBV12-4 12 many CASRSPGQPQHF TGTGCCAGCAGATCTCCGGGTCAGCCCCAGCATTTT
TRBJ1-2 NA TRBV28 11 many CASSNAYGYTF TGTGCCAGCAGTAACGCCTATGGCTACACCTTC
TRBJ1-2 NA TRBV7-2 16 many CASSLESGRPLYGYTF TGTGCCAGCAGCTTAGAGTCGGGGCGACCACTCTATGGCTACACCTTC
TRBJ1-5 NA TRBV12-3/TRBV12-4 14 many CASSPGRINQPQHF TGTGCCAGCAGCCCAGGACGGATCAATCAGCCCCAGCATTTT
TRBJ2-2 NA TRBV28 16 many CASSGSGPMNTGELFF TGTGCCAGCAGTGGATCCGGGCCAATGAACACCGGGGAGCTGTTTTTT
TRBJ2-1 NA TRBV7-7 15 many CASSFGVSSYNEQFF TGTGCCAGCAGCTTTGGGGTGAGCTCCTACAATGAGCAGTTCTTC
TRBJ2-5 NA TRBV7-9 13 few CASGGGGTKTQYF TGTGCCAGCGGTGGTGGGGGAACAAAGACCCAGTACTTC
TRBJ2-5 NA TRBV5-1 15 many CASSLMEGGYVTQYF TGCGCCAGCAGCTTGATGGAGGGGGGCTACGTGACCCAGTACTTC
TRBJ2-3 TRBD1 TRBV6-5 15 many CASSYSGQREDTQYF TGTGCCAGCAGTTACTCGGGACAGCGAGAAGATACGCAGTATTTT
TRBJ1-1 NA TRBV12-3/TRBV12-4 13 many CASSTDRNTEAFF TGTGCCAGCAGTACGGACAGAAACACTGAAGCTTTCTTT
TRBJ1-2 NA TRBV28 14 many CASSLSLHRGGYTF TGTGCCAGCAGTTTATCACTCCACCGGGGTGGCTACACCTTC
TRBJ2-5 NA TRBV9 15 NA CASSVAGGVSETQYF TGTGCCAGCAGCGTAGCGGGGGGCGTATCTGAGACCCAGTACTTC
TRBJ2-5 NA TRBV29-1 13 many CSVDPQGGETQYF TGCAGCGTTGACCCTCAGGGGGGAGAGACCCAGTACTTC
TRBJ1-6 TRBD1 TRBV20-1 14 few CSARAGQGFSPLHF TGCAGTGCTAGAGCGGGACAGGGGTTTTCACCCCTCCACTTT
TRBJ1-1 NA TRBV3-1 11 many CASSLRQEAFF TGTGCCAGCAGCTTACGACAGGAAGCTTTCTTT
TRBJ1-3 TRBD1 TRBV6-1 16 many CASSTRQGSSGNTIYF TGTGCCAGCAGTACAAGACAGGGGAGCTCTGGAAACACCATATATTTT
TRBJ2-3 TRBD2 TRBV12-3/TRBV12-4 15 many CASSPGLGPTDTQYF TGTGCCAGCAGCCCTGGACTAGGACCTACAGATACCCAGTATTTT
TRBJ2-3 TRBD2 TRBV20-1 15 many CSARSSGGLADTQYF TGCAGTGCTAGAAGTAGCGGGGGCCTCGCAGATACGCAGTATTTT
TRBJ1-1 TRBD1 TRBV27 13 many CASEDRTGTEAFF TGTGCCAGCGAGGACAGGACTGGCACTGAAGCTTTCTTT
TRBJ2-3 TRBD2 TRBV7-6 16 many CASSLSILAGLDTQYF TGTGCCAGCAGCTTGTCGATTCTAGCGGGGTTAGATACGCAGTATTTT
TRBJ2-1 NA TRBV2 12 many CASSELSNEQFF TGTGCCAGCAGTGAACTTAGTAATGAGCAGTTCTTC
TRBJ2-2 TRBD1 TRBV7-8 16 medium-sized CASSLTGTGNTGELFF TGTGCCAGCAGCCTCACCGGGACAGGGAACACCGGGGAGCTGTTTTTT